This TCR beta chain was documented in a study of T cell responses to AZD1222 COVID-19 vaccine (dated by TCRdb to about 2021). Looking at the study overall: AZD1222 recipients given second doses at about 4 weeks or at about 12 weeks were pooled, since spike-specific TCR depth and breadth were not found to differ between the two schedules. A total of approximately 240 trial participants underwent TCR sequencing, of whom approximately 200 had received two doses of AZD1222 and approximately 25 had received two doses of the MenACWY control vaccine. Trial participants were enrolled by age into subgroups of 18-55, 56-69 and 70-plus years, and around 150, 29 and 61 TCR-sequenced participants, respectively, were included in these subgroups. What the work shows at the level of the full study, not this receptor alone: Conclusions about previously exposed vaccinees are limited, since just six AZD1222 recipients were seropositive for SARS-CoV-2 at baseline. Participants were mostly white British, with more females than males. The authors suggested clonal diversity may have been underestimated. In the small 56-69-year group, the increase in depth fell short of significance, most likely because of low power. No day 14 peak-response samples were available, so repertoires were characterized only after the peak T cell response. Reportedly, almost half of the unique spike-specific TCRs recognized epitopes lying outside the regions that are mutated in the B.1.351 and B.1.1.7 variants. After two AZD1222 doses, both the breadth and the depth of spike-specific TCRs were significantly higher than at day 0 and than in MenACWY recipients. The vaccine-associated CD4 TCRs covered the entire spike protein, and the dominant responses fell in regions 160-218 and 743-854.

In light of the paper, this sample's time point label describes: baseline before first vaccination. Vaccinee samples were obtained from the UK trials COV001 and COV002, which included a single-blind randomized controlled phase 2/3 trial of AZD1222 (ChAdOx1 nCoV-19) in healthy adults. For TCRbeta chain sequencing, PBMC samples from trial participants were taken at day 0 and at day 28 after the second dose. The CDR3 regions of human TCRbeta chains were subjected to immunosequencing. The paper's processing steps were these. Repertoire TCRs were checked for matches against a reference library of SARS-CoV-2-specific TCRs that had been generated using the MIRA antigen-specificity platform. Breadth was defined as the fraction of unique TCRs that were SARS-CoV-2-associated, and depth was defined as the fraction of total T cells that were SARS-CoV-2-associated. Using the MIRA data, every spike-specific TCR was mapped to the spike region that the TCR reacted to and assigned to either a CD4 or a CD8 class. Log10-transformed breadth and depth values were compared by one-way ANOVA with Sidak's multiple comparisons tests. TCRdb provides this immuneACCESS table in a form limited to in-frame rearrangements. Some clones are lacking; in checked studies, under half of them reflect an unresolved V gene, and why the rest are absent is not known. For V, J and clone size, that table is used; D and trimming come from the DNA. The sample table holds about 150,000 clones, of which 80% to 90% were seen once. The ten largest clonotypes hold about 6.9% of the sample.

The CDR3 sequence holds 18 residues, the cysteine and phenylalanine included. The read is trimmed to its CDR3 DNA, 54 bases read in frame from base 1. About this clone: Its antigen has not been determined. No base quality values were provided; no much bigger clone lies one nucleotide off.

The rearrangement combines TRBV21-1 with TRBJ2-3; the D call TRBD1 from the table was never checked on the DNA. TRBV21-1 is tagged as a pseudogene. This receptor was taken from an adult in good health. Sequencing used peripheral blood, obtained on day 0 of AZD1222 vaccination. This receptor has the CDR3 CASNTRNRDSHFTDTQYF. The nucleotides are TGTGCCAGCAATACAAGAAACCGGGACAGCCACTTCACAGATACGCAGTATTTT.